The 24 T cell receptor beta chains in this list originate from one sample, sequenced in a study of blood T cell repertoires in COVID-19. Here immunoSEQ multiplex PCR was the method, and the copy in TCRdb shows in-frame clones only, minus some. Of 79,000 or so clones listed, approximately 87% are singletons. The sequencing input was peripheral blood. The receptors were sampled from a human donor in a cohort sampled during active COVID-19.

This clone has more than one count but fewer than ten. The V call is TRBV28, the J call TRBJ1-3, with a possible D match to TRBD1 (5 bases). V lost 7 bases and J lost 4, with 17 bases in between. The V gene's germline CDR1 is MDHEN and CDR2 SYDVKM. The CDR3 consists of 15 residues. The CDR3 loop reads CASTLGGADGNTIYF. The CDR3 DNA is TGTGCCAGCACCCTCGGAGGGGCTGACGGAAACACCATATATTTT.

The chain is built from TRBV28 and TRBJ2-1; 7 bases agree with TRBD2. Germline V gives CDR1 MDHEN, CDR2 SYDVKM. The J segment lost 5 bases and the V segment lost 2 bases, leaving 9 bases of the junction unmatched. The CDR3 covers 16 residues. The CDR3 protein is CASSLPGPSGHNEQFF. The CDR3 nucleotides read TGTGCCAGCAGTTTACCAGGGCCTAGCGGACACAATGAGCAGTTCTTC.

This chain joins TRBV27 and TRBJ1-6; D uncertain. V lost 8 bases and J 0 bases, leaving 8 bases between the germline ends. The CDR3 is 14 residues long. The germline gives CDR1 MNHEY, CDR2 SMNVEV (reference sequence). The CDR3 region is CASARSSYNSPLHF. For the CDR3, the DNA is TGTGCCAGCGCCCGGAGCTCCTATAATTCACCCCTCCACTTT.

The V and J genes are TRBV19 and TRBJ1-2; 9 bases map to TRBD1. Germline trimming cut 3 bases from V and 8 bases from J; bases unmatched to any gene: 4. The germline V gene encodes CDR1 LNHDA and CDR2 SQIVND (reference sequence). This CDR3 region has 13 residues. The CDR3 sequence: CASSMWDREGYTF. In DNA, the CDR3 is TGTGCCAGTAGTATGTGGGACAGGGAAGGCTACACCTTC.

The V and J genes are TRBV30 and TRBJ2-7; TRBD2 is a possible D gene (5 bases). There are 12 residues in the CDR3. Germline V gives CDR1 GTSNPN, CDR2 SVGIG (reference sequence). Trimming removed 3 bases at V and 7 bases at J, with 13 bases between. The chain's CDR3 is CAWRRVSGEQYF. CDR3 in DNA: TGTGCCTGGAGGAGGGTCAGTGGGGAGCAGTACTTC.

This chain links TRBV5-1 with TRBJ2-7, with 7 bases lining up with TRBD2. Germline lookup yields CDR1 SGHRS and CDR2 YFSETQ. Trimming cost V 4 bases and J 3 bases; bases outside gene matches: 10. CDR3 length equals 15 residues. Here the CDR3 DNA reads TGCGCCAGCAGCATTTTAGCGGGCCCGGGCTACGAGCAGTACTTC. Its protein is CASSILAGPGYEQYF.

Of note for this clone: Its ends do not fully match the called genes, so a read error is possible. The J gene is TRBJ2-1, the V gene TRBV11-2, with D possibly TRBD2 on 5 matching bases. CDR1 is SGHAT and CDR2 is FQNNGV in the germline V gene. The CDR3 is made up of 12 amino acids. The CDR3 sequence: CASSLERTPSLF. In DNA, the CDR3 is TGTGCCAGCAGCTTAGAGAGGACTCCTTCGCTCTTC.

V gene TRBV15 combines with J gene TRBJ2-7, with D tentatively TRBD2 (5 bases). The CDR3 is made up of 13 amino acids. V lost 0 bases and J 4 bases, leaving 7 bases between the germline ends. Germline CDR1 is LNHNV and CDR2 is YYDKDF (reference sequence). CDR3 nucleotide sequence: TGTGCCACCAGCAGAGATCGGAGGTACGAGCAGTACTTC. Protein: CATSRDRRYEQYF.

The chain employs TRBV25-1 and TRBJ1-4, with 7 bases that match TRBD1. The germline gives CDR1 MGHDK, CDR2 SYGVNS. The CDR3 runs to 13 residues. The V gene end was trimmed by 5 bases and the J gene end by 8 bases; junction bases not matched to a gene: 5. This CDR3 reads CASSRQGWEKLFF. CDR3 nucleotides: TGTGCCAGCAGTAGACAGGGTTGGGAAAAACTGTTTTTT.

This sequence joins TRBV6-5 and TRBJ2-1; 9 bases line up with TRBD2. The germline V gene has CDR1 MNHEY and CDR2 SVGAGI. CDR3 length: 15 amino acids. The V segment lost 6 bases and the J segment 3 bases; nucleotides outside the gene matches: 6. DNA of the CDR3: TGTGCCAGCAGGCCGGTAGCGGGAGTCTACAATGAGCAGTTCTTC. This encodes CASRPVAGVYNEQFF.

This clone has only one observation. The chain uses TRBV3-1 (or the pseudogene TRBV3-2) and TRBJ1-3; the D gene is possibly TRBD1 (5 bases). The CDR3 totals 15 residues. The germline V and J ends were trimmed by 4 bases and 4 bases, with 14 bases remaining between them. Germline V gene sequence: CDR1 LGHDT, CDR2 YNNKEL (reference sequence). DNA for the CDR3: TGTGCCAGCAGCCTAGGGGAAGTGAGAGGAAACACCATATATTTT. Its protein product is CASSLGEVRGNTIYF.

The chain is built from TRBV19 and TRBJ1-5; tentative D call: TRBD1 (6 bases). CDR1 is LNHDA and CDR2 is SQIVND in the germline V gene (reference sequence). V lost 6 bases to trimming and J lost 6 bases, with 12 bases between them. This CDR3 is 13 amino acids long. CDR3 in amino acids: CASRGAGSQPQHF. The CDR3 nucleotides read TGTGCCAGTAGGGGGGCAGGGTCTCAGCCCCAGCATTTT. Complete variable domain (other parts from reference TRBV19 and TRBJ1-5): DGGITQSPKYLFRKEGQNVTLSCEQNLNHDAMYWYRQDPGQGLRLIYYSQIVNDFQKGDIAEGYSVSREKKESFPLTVTSAQKNPTAFYLCASRGAGSQPQHFGDGTRLSIL.

This chain uses TRBV12-5 with TRBJ1-1; D is unresolved. This CDR3 is 16 amino acids long. Per germline, CDR1 LGHNT and CDR2 FRNRAP. V was trimmed by 0 bases and J by 5 bases, leaving 16 bases between them. The CDR3 DNA sequence: TGTGCTAGTGGTTTGGTATGGAGGGAGGTTGAAACTGAAGCTTTCTTT. It codes for CASGLVWREVETEAFF. The complete variable domain, with remaining parts taken from reference TRBV12-5 and TRBJ1-1, reads DARVTQTPRHKVTEMGQEVTMRCQPILGHNTVFWYRQTMMQGLELLAYFRNRAPLDDSGMPKDRFSAEMPDATLATLKIQPSEPRDSAVYFCASGLVWREVETEAFFGQGTRLTVV.

V and J are TRBV19 and TRBJ1-2, with 8 positions matching TRBD1. This CDR3 is 14 amino acids long. With 7 bases clipped from V and 4 bases from J, the junction kept 8 bases outside the gene matches. CDR1 is LNHDA, CDR2 SQIVND, per germline (reference sequence). CDR3 DNA sequence: TGTGCCAGTAACCCCCCGGGACAGGTCTATGGCTACACCTTC. Encoded protein: CASNPPGQVYGYTF.

CDR3 in amino acids: CASSPLRENEQYF. The CDR3 bases are TGTGCCAGCTCACCCCTCAGGGAAAACGAGCAGTACTTC. The chain employs TRBV18 and TRBJ2-7, with D possibly matching TRBD1 (5 bases). Germline V gives CDR1 KGHSH, CDR2 LQKENI. The CDR3 contains 13 residues. V was clipped by 3 bases and J by 5 bases, with 11 bases between them.

This chain joins TRBV19 and TRBJ2-3, with D possibly being TRBD2 (7 bases). CDR3 length equals 15 residues. V lost 7 bases and J lost 0, with 14 bases in between. Germline CDR1 LNHDA, CDR2 SQIVND (reference sequence). CDR3 DNA sequence: TGTGCCAGTAAGGGGGGGGCGGTGAGCACAGATACGCAGTATTTT. Protein product: CASKGGAVSTDTQYF.

The chain couples TRBV30 to TRBJ2-7; TRBD2 might be the D (6 bases). Germline values: CDR1 GTSNPN, CDR2 SVGIG (reference sequence). The CDR3 consists of 15 residues. Trimming took 2 bases from V and 1 from J, leaving 15 bases between them. The CDR3 DNA follows: TGTGCCTGGAGTCTACCTCGCGGGGCTTCCTACGAGCAGTACTTC. This translates into CAWSLPRGASYEQYF.

Written as DNA, the CDR3 is TGTGCCAGCAGCTTGCCATCGGGAGGGGGGGACGCGGGTACGCAGTATTTT. As protein: CASSLPSGGGDAGTQYF. The rearrangement links TRBV5-6 to TRBJ2-3, with 8 bases fitting TRBD2. Losses at the gene ends were 1 base for V and 8 bases for J; bases not matched to a gene: 15. The CDR3 is 17 residues long. Germline V CDR1 and CDR2: SGHDT, YYEEEE. The variable domain in full, completed from reference TRBV5-6 and TRBJ2-3, reads DAGVTQSPTHLIKTRGQQVTLRCSPKSGHDTVSWYQQALGQGPQFIFQYYEEEERQRGNFPDRFSGHQFPNYSSELNVNALLLGDSALYLCASSLPSGGGDAGTQYFGPGTRLTVL.

V gene TRBV18 combines with J gene TRBJ1-1; no firm D call. The CDR3 is 14 residues long. Germline values: CDR1 KGHSH, CDR2 LQKENI. Trimming left V 4 bases short and J 7 bases short, with 16 bases between. The CDR3 protein is CASSRLGEGYEAFF. In DNA form, the CDR3 reads TGTGCCAGCTCACGGCTCGGGGAAGGGTATGAAGCTTTCTTT. Filled out from reference TRBV18 and TRBJ1-1, the complete variable domain reads NAGVMQNPRHLVRRRGQEARLRCSPMKGHSHVYWYRQLPEEGLKFMVYLQKENIIDESGMPKERFSAEFPKEGPSILRIQQVVRGDSAAYFCASSRLGEGYEAFFGQGTRLTVV.

This sequence joins TRBV6-4 and TRBJ2-2; 14 bases agree with TRBD2. There are 19 residues in the CDR3. Germline V CDR1 and CDR2: MRHNA, SNTAGT. V was clipped by 4 bases and J by 7 bases; unmatched bases: 14. CDR3 protein: CASSGGTSGRIGIGGELFF. CDR3 DNA: TGTGCCAGCAGTGGAGGGACTAGCGGGAGAATCGGAATAGGCGGGGAGCTGTTTTTT.

This clone was counted a single time. The chain joins TRBV19 to TRBJ2-3; 10 bases are shared with TRBD2. The ends lost 4 bases at V and 3 bases at J; junction bases unmatched: 13. Per germline, CDR1 LNHDA and CDR2 SQIVND (reference sequence). There are 18 residues in the CDR3. The CDR3 loop reads CASSKNPLAGVWTDTQYF. The DNA of the CDR3 is TGTGCCAGTAGTAAAAACCCCCTAGCGGGAGTTTGGACAGATACGCAGTATTTT.

V is TRBV5-1 and J is TRBJ1-1; 9 bases agree with TRBD1. The junction had 8 bases not matched to a gene; V was cut back by 2 bases and J by 0 bases. The germline V gene encodes CDR1 SGHRS and CDR2 YFSETQ. The CDR3 has 17 residues. CDR3 in amino acids: CASSFGDRGFLNTEAFF. The CDR3 nucleotides read TGCGCCAGCAGCTTTGGTGACAGGGGGTTCTTGAACACTGAAGCTTTCTTT.

CDR3: CASSPEQGARGYGYTF. As DNA, the CDR3 is TGTGCCAGCTCACCGGAACAGGGGGCGCGCGGCTATGGCTACACCTTC. The V call is TRBV18, the J call TRBJ1-2, with 9 nucleotides matching TRBD1. CDR1 is KGHSH and CDR2 is LQKENI in the germline V gene. CDR3 length: 16 residues. The V segment lost 3 bases and the J segment 4 bases; nucleotides outside the gene matches: 9.

The chain combines TRBV3-1 (or the pseudogene TRBV3-2) with TRBJ1-3; 7 positions match TRBD1. The CDR3 is 16 amino acids. From germline, CDR1 is LGHDT and CDR2 YNNKEL (reference sequence). Germline trimming cut 3 bases from V and 2 bases from J; bases unmatched to any gene: 7. This CDR3 reads CASSQGRQGPGNTIYF. For the CDR3, the DNA is TGTGCCAGCAGCCAGGGTAGACAGGGTCCTGGAAACACCATATATTTT.